This T cell receptor (beta chain) is drawn from a study of cytotoxic CD8 clonotypes in ibrutinib-treated CLL. Points from the study as a whole: Under therapy, public clonotypes either contracted or stayed stable, and they were uncommon.

Germline values: CDR1 MNHEY, CDR2 SVGAGI. There are 14 residues in the CDR3. With 1 base removed from V and 2 bases from J, the gap between germline ends came to 9 bases. For this clone: The antigen is not known.

Target depth was 1 in 200,000 to 1 in 1 million T cells, about 10x per clonotype. The protocol was immunoSEQ multiplex PCR, while the TCRdb copy is restricted to in-frame clones and leaves out a portion. The repertoire holds 130,000 or so clones, with approximately 81% as singletons. The receptor was isolated from a human donor with chronic lymphocytic leukemia. Sequencing was performed on PBMCs, taken after 12 months of ibrutinib treatment. The chain is built from TRBV6-5 and TRBJ2-7; D is perhaps TRBD1 (5 bases). The CDR3 spells CASSYWGPPYEQYF. In DNA form, the CDR3 reads TGTGCCAGCAGTTACTGGGGCCCCCCCTACGAGCAGTACTTC.